These T cell receptor beta chains were read from a single sample in a study of T cells after yellow fever vaccination. From the 5' RACE reads, TCRdb called clonotypes with MiXCR, one entry per CDR3 protein. The sample includes about 240,000 distinct CDR3 sequences, around 7% of them seen just once. Sequencing used CD4+ T cells sorted from PBMCs, obtained 15 days after the yellow fever booster vaccination. Receptors were obtained from a man aged 30 to 39 who received the YFV17D yellow fever vaccine. Both conserved end residues are part of each CDR3. The D gene is left open where the match is weak. Not all rows give a size; the values are once, few, many and, for expanded clones, a class.

CDR3 protein: CASSLVLASDTQYF
CDR3 DNA: TGTGCCAGCAGCTTAGTCCTAGCGTCGGATACGCAGTATTTT
J gene: TRBJ2-3
clone size: few
CDR3 length: 14
V gene: TRBV7-2
D gene: .

CDR3 protein: CASSPAAGKYNEQFF
CDR3 DNA: TGTGCCAGCAGCCCTGCGGCAGGCAAATACAATGAGCAGTTCTTC
J gene: TRBJ2-1
clone size: few
CDR3 length: 15
V gene: TRBV7-3
D gene: .

CDR3 protein: CASSKTSGTNNEQFF
CDR3 DNA: TGTGCCAGCAGTAAGACTAGCGGGACCAACAATGAGCAGTTCTTC
J gene: TRBJ2-1
clone size: many
CDR3 length: 15
V gene: TRBV12-3/TRBV12-4
D gene: TRBD2

CDR3 protein: CASSPRTSGRITDTQYF
CDR3 DNA: TGCGCCAGCAGCCCAAGGACTAGCGGGCGAATCACAGATACGCAGTATTTT
J gene: TRBJ2-3
clone size: .
CDR3 length: 17
V gene: TRBV4-3
D gene: TRBD2

CDR3 protein: CSAGDRGTAYGYTF
CDR3 DNA: TGCAGTGCAGGCGACAGGGGAACGGCGTATGGCTACACCTTC
J gene: TRBJ1-2
clone size: .
CDR3 length: 14
V gene: TRBV20-1
D gene: TRBD1

CDR3 protein: CASSLSTSGSRNEQFF
CDR3 DNA: TGTGCCAGCTCACTTTCCACTAGCGGGAGTCGGAATGAGCAGTTCTTC
J gene: TRBJ2-1
clone size: .
CDR3 length: 16
V gene: TRBV18
D gene: TRBD2

CDR3 protein: CASSLKLAGSEQFF
CDR3 DNA: TGCGCCAGCAGCTTGAAACTAGCCGGGAGTGAGCAGTTCTTC
J gene: TRBJ2-1
clone size: few
CDR3 length: 14
V gene: TRBV5-1
D gene: .

CDR3 protein: CASSPRGRTSGGVSMDTQYF
CDR3 DNA: TGTGCCAGTAGTCCCCGGGGGCGGACTAGCGGGGGAGTTTCGATGGATACGCAGTATTTT
J gene: TRBJ2-3
clone size: few
CDR3 length: 20
V gene: TRBV19
D gene: TRBD2

CDR3 protein: CSVDLSGGNTGELFF
CDR3 DNA: TGCAGCGTTGACCTTAGCGGGGGGAACACCGGGGAGCTGTTTTTT
J gene: TRBJ2-2
clone size: few
CDR3 length: 15
V gene: TRBV29-1
D gene: TRBD2

CDR3 protein: CASRLYVGGETQYF
CDR3 DNA: TGTGCCAGCCGGCTTTATGTGGGAGGAGAGACCCAGTACTTC
J gene: TRBJ2-5
clone size: .
CDR3 length: 14
V gene: TRBV5-5
D gene: .

CDR3 protein: CASSRSRERVNEQFF
CDR3 DNA: TGTGCCAGCAGCCGATCGCGGGAGAGGGTCAATGAGCAGTTCTTC
J gene: TRBJ2-1
clone size: many
CDR3 length: 15
V gene: TRBV6-2/TRBV6-3
D gene: TRBD2

CDR3 protein: CASSPSRSSNEQFF
CDR3 DNA: TGTGCCAGCAGCCCTAGTAGATCCAGCAATGAGCAGTTCTTC
J gene: TRBJ2-1
clone size: few
CDR3 length: 14
V gene: TRBV6-8
D gene: .

CDR3 protein: CASSLGLAGGGNEQFF
CDR3 DNA: TGTGCCAGCAGCTTAGGTCTAGCGGGAGGAGGAAATGAGCAGTTCTTC
J gene: TRBJ2-1
clone size: .
CDR3 length: 16
V gene: TRBV7-8
D gene: TRBD2

CDR3 protein: CASSQSPRGSLVYF
CDR3 DNA: TGTGCCAGCAGCCAATCCCCTCGGGGGAGTCTGGTGTACTTC
J gene: TRBJ2-7
clone size: few
CDR3 length: 14
V gene: TRBV4-2
D gene: .

CDR3 protein: CASSLVAEETQYF
CDR3 DNA: TGTGCCAGCAGCTTAGTAGCGGAAGAGACCCAGTACTTC
J gene: TRBJ2-5
clone size: few
CDR3 length: 13
V gene: TRBV7-2
D gene: .

CDR3 protein: CASSLGDRGQFF
CDR3 DNA: TGTGCCAGCAGTCTTGGGGACAGGGGGCAGTTCTTC
J gene: TRBJ2-1
clone size: few
CDR3 length: 12
V gene: TRBV27
D gene: TRBD1

CDR3 protein: CASRPGGAVYEQYF
CDR3 DNA: TGTGCCAGCAGACCAGGGGGCGCGGTGTACGAGCAGTACTTC
J gene: TRBJ2-7
clone size: many
CDR3 length: 14
V gene: TRBV11-2
D gene: TRBD1

CDR3 protein: CASGRGLAAYEQYF
CDR3 DNA: TGTGCCAGTGGGAGGGGACTAGCGGCCTACGAGCAGTACTTC
J gene: TRBJ2-7
clone size: few
CDR3 length: 14
V gene: TRBV19
D gene: TRBD2

CDR3 protein: CASSFGTGGALTPLHF
CDR3 DNA: TGTGCCAGCAGCTTCGGGACAGGGGGCGCCTTGACACCCCTCCACTTT
J gene: TRBJ1-6
clone size: few
CDR3 length: 16
V gene: TRBV7-8
D gene: TRBD1

CDR3 protein: CSARDGPTGTEAFF
CDR3 DNA: TGCAGTGCTAGAGACGGCCCGACGGGGACTGAAGCTTTCTTT
J gene: TRBJ1-1
clone size: .
CDR3 length: 14
V gene: TRBV20-1
D gene: .

CDR3 protein: CASSRPAYNEQFF
CDR3 DNA: TGTGCCAGCAGCCGTCCGGCCTACAATGAGCAGTTCTTC
J gene: TRBJ2-1
clone size: .
CDR3 length: 13
V gene: TRBV6-2/TRBV6-3
D gene: .

CDR3 protein: CASSLQTGFYEQYF
CDR3 DNA: TGTGCCAGCAGCTTACAGACAGGGTTCTACGAGCAGTACTTC
J gene: TRBJ2-7
clone size: few
CDR3 length: 14
V gene: TRBV7-2
D gene: TRBD1

CDR3 protein: CASSPGTLNNEQFF
CDR3 DNA: TGTGCCAGTAGTCCCGGGACACTCAACAATGAGCAGTTCTTC
J gene: TRBJ2-1
clone size: many
CDR3 length: 14
V gene: TRBV19
D gene: .

CDR3 protein: CASSLNRKGTTGELFF
CDR3 DNA: TGTGCCAGCAGCTTAAATCGGAAGGGGACAACCGGGGAGCTGTTTTTT
J gene: TRBJ2-2
clone size: many
CDR3 length: 16
V gene: TRBV7-2
D gene: .

CDR3 protein: CASSLADMNTGELFF
CDR3 DNA: TGTGCCAGCAGCTTGGCCGACATGAACACCGGGGAGCTGTTTTTT
J gene: TRBJ2-2
clone size: few
CDR3 length: 15
V gene: TRBV5-6
D gene: .

CDR3 protein: CASSLAGYTQYF
CDR3 DNA: TGTGCCAGCAGTTTAGCCGGGTATACGCAGTATTTT
J gene: TRBJ2-3
clone size: .
CDR3 length: 12
V gene: TRBV28
D gene: .

CDR3 protein: CSALTPWEYGYTF
CDR3 DNA: TGCAGTGCTTTGACGCCGTGGGAATATGGCTACACCTTC
J gene: TRBJ1-2
clone size: .
CDR3 length: 13
V gene: TRBV20-1
D gene: .

CDR3 protein: CSARSGLFEKLFF
CDR3 DNA: TGCAGTGCTAGGTCTGGACTTTTTGAAAAACTGTTTTTT
J gene: TRBJ1-4
clone size: .
CDR3 length: 13
V gene: TRBV20-1
D gene: .

CDR3 protein: CSASLRSAGLYNEQFF
CDR3 DNA: TGCAGTGCTAGCTTGCGCTCGGCGGGACTATACAATGAGCAGTTCTTC
J gene: TRBJ2-1
clone size: many
CDR3 length: 16
V gene: TRBV20-1
D gene: TRBD2

CDR3 protein: CASSVAPTSGRAETQYF
CDR3 DNA: TGTGCCAGCAGCGTAGCCCCCACTAGCGGGAGAGCAGAGACCCAGTACTTC
J gene: TRBJ2-5
clone size: .
CDR3 length: 17
V gene: TRBV9
D gene: TRBD2

CDR3 protein: CASSLVGGAFF
CDR3 DNA: TGTGCCAGCAGCTTAGTGGGCGGGGCTTTCTTT
J gene: TRBJ1-1
clone size: many
CDR3 length: 11
V gene: TRBV7-2
D gene: .

CDR3 protein: CASSGSWEQYF
CDR3 DNA: TGTGCCAGCAGTGGTAGCTGGGAGCAGTACTTC
J gene: TRBJ2-7
clone size: many
CDR3 length: 11
V gene: TRBV28
D gene: .

CDR3 protein: CSGGTSGYEQYF
CDR3 DNA: TGCAGCGGAGGGACTAGCGGCTACGAGCAGTACTTC
J gene: TRBJ2-7
clone size: many
CDR3 length: 12
V gene: TRBV29-1
D gene: TRBD2

CDR3 protein: CASRPTRPPEQFF
CDR3 DNA: TGTGCCAGCAGGCCTACTAGGCCACCTGAGCAGTTCTTC
J gene: TRBJ2-1
clone size: many
CDR3 length: 13
V gene: TRBV7-9
D gene: .

CDR3 protein: CSARSPLQIETQYF
CDR3 DNA: TGCAGTGCTAGATCTCCACTCCAAATAGAGACCCAGTACTTC
J gene: TRBJ2-5
clone size: .
CDR3 length: 14
V gene: TRBV20-1
D gene: .

CDR3 protein: CSAPTSGSFGTQYF
CDR3 DNA: TGCAGTGCTCCTACTAGCGGGAGTTTTGGTACGCAGTATTTT
J gene: TRBJ2-3
clone size: many
CDR3 length: 14
V gene: TRBV20-1
D gene: TRBD2

CDR3 protein: CASSAGHSVAEAFF
CDR3 DNA: TGCGCCAGCAGCGCCGGACATTCCGTCGCTGAAGCTTTCTTT
J gene: TRBJ1-1
clone size: many
CDR3 length: 14
V gene: TRBV5-1
D gene: .

CDR3 protein: CASGRDYNSPLHF
CDR3 DNA: TGTGCCAGCGGGCGCGATTATAATTCACCCCTCCACTTT
J gene: TRBJ1-6
clone size: few
CDR3 length: 13
V gene: TRBV2
D gene: .

CDR3 protein: CSASKLGQGAEKLFF
CDR3 DNA: TGCAGTGCTAGCAAGTTGGGACAGGGTGCTGAAAAACTGTTTTTT
J gene: TRBJ1-4
clone size: few
CDR3 length: 15
V gene: TRBV20-1
D gene: TRBD1

CDR3 protein: CASSLHQRSSYEQYF
CDR3 DNA: TGTGCCAGCAGTCTCCACCAGCGGAGCTCCTACGAGCAGTACTTC
J gene: TRBJ2-7
clone size: .
CDR3 length: 15
V gene: TRBV12-3/TRBV12-4
D gene: .

CDR3 protein: CASSVGGADTGELFF
CDR3 DNA: TGTGCCAGCAGCGTGGGAGGGGCGGACACCGGGGAGCTGTTTTTT
J gene: TRBJ2-2
clone size: many
CDR3 length: 15
V gene: TRBV12-3/TRBV12-4
D gene: TRBD2

CDR3 protein: CASSLGLADPTDTQYF
CDR3 DNA: TGTGCCAGCAGCTTAGGACTAGCGGATCCCACAGATACGCAGTATTTT
J gene: TRBJ2-3
clone size: few
CDR3 length: 16
V gene: TRBV9
D gene: TRBD2

CDR3 protein: CATSDPGTGNNEQFF
CDR3 DNA: TGTGCCACCAGTGATCCCGGGACAGGGAATAATGAGCAGTTCTTC
J gene: TRBJ2-1
clone size: .
CDR3 length: 15
V gene: TRBV24-1
D gene: TRBD1

CDR3 protein: CASSSGGRYNEQFF
CDR3 DNA: TGTGCCAGCAGCTCGGGCGGGAGGTACAATGAGCAGTTCTTC
J gene: TRBJ2-1
clone size: many
CDR3 length: 14
V gene: TRBV12-3/TRBV12-4
D gene: TRBD2

CDR3 protein: CASSLAPGGRYEQYF
CDR3 DNA: TGTGCCAGCAGCTTAGCGCCAGGGGGCCGATACGAGCAGTACTTC
J gene: TRBJ2-7
clone size: .
CDR3 length: 15
V gene: TRBV7-9
D gene: TRBD1

CDR3 protein: CASSLGQDLYEQYF
CDR3 DNA: TGTGCCAGCAGTTTGGGGCAGGACCTTTACGAGCAGTACTTC
J gene: TRBJ2-7
clone size: many
CDR3 length: 14
V gene: TRBV12-3/TRBV12-4
D gene: .

CDR3 protein: CASSQIGLGIDTEAFF
CDR3 DNA: TGCGCCAGCAGCCAAATAGGGTTGGGGATAGACACTGAAGCTTTCTTT
J gene: TRBJ1-1
clone size: few
CDR3 length: 16
V gene: TRBV4-3
D gene: .

CDR3 protein: CASSHNSGYTDTQYF
CDR3 DNA: TGTGCCAGCAGCCACAATAGCGGATACACAGATACGCAGTATTTT
J gene: TRBJ2-3
clone size: .
CDR3 length: 15
V gene: TRBV7-8
D gene: .